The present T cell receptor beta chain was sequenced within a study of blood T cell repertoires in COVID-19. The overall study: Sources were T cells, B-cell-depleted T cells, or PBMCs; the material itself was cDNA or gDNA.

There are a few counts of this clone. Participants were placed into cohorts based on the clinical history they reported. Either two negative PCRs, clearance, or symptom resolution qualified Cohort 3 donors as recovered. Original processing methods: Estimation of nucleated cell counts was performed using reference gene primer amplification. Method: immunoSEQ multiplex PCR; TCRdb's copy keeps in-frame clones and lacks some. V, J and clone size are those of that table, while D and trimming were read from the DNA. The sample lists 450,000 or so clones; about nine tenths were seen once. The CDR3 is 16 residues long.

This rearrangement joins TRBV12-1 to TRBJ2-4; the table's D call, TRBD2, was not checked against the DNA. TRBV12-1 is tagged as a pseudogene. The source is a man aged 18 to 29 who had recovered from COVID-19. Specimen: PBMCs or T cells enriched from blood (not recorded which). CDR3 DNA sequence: TGTGCCAGCAGCTATACATTCGCGCGGGTCAAAAACATTCAGTACTTC. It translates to CASSYTFARVKNIQYF.